The TCR beta chain under discussion was sequenced for a study of Graves' ophthalmopathy and Graves' hyperthyroidism (dated by TCRdb to about 2018). In terms of the full investigation: Hyperthyroidism was considered stable if no progression to ophthalmopathy occurred within 18 months of follow-up. For independent validation, a separate cohort was made up of approximately 19 hyperthyroidism patients plus 17 patients who later progressed from hyperthyroidism to ophthalmopathy. To explore V-J signatures distinguishing ophthalmopathy from hyperthyroidism, a discovery set of about a hundred patients (fewer than 45 ophthalmopathy, around 55 stable hyperthyroidism) was enrolled. In over 5 hyperthyroidism patients, the T-cell repertoire of thyroid tissue was compared with the T-cell repertoire of blood. In total, approximately 130 blood samples were TCR-sequenced: roughly 45 ophthalmopathy, roughly 77 hyperthyroidism and some 17 hyperthyroidism-to-ophthalmopathy patients. TCR beta repertoire signatures were used to distinguish Graves' ophthalmopathy from Graves' hyperthyroidism and to predict progression to ophthalmopathy. After sampling, hyperthyroidism patients received methimazole starting at 30 mg daily, and ophthalmopathy patients received high-dose intravenous methylprednisolone. The paper's findings and limits, for the study overall: In validation, the model predicted ophthalmopathy progression with 70.59% sensitivity and 72.22% specificity; 12 predicted patients were CT-confirmed with GO in a median of roughly 6.8 months. No statistical method was used to predetermine the sample size, and group allocation was not hidden from the investigators. Ophthalmopathy was separated from stable hyperthyroidism by the 13-signature model with roughly 87% sensitivity and around 81% specificity in cross-validation and with 80%/75% in the test set. Most of the expanded thyroid clonotypes with a frequency above 0.001 were also detected in blood, and it was suggested that the thyroid immune response may be reflected by blood repertoires.

The CDR3 runs 13 amino acids, cysteine and phenylalanine included. The sequence is cut down to CDR3 DNA, 39 bases in frame from base 1. V is trimmed back by 5 bases and J by 4 bases, and the junction contains 4 bases that no gene match accounts for. Taken from the germline V gene, the CDR1 and CDR2 loops are SGHVS and FNYEAQ. Hyperthyroidism patients were newly diagnosed, with disease duration under 2 months, and aged 18 to 65 years. Patients were excluded if they had other autoimmune diseases, uncontrolled infections, pregnancy or lactation. Clinical symptoms, serum thyroxine, TRAb, thyroid ultrasound and orbital computed tomography were used for diagnosis. Total RNA was extracted with Trizol reagent and quality-checked on an Agilent 2100 Bioanalyzer. This clonotype came up many times. Its antigen is unknown. Base qualities are not recorded, but no much larger clone differs from it by a single base.

For repertoire sequencing, the TCR beta CDR3 regions were amplified from RNA transcripts. The first round of RT-PCR was done with HTBI primers and the Qiagen OneStep RT-PCR kit, and was followed by a second round of multiplex PCR, then size selection and purification. Libraries were sequenced on an Illumina HiSeq2000 using paired-end 100 bp reads. The paper's processing steps were these. SOAPnuke was used to process the reads, removing any read that contained adapters or uncalled bases, had a mean Phred below 15, or lacked an exact match to the constant primer or identifier. COPE v1.2.5 was used to merge high-quality paired reads. Each unique nucleotide sequence was defined as a clonotype, and clonotypes were aligned to IMGT TRB V, D and J references with MiTCR v1.1. The analysis was limited to V-J combinations with a frequency above 0.0001, which together covered 99% to 99.2% of the repertoires. For each V-J combination, a TCR clonal expansion and chaos score was defined as the ratio of F50 clonal expansion to chaos observed in the TCRdist matrix. Features were reduced by Welch's t-statistics and random forest to more than 10 V-J combinations, which fed a naive Bayes classifier. The Morisita-Horn index was used to measure how similar the thyroid and blood repertoires were. TCRdb passed the public sequencing reads through fastp at Q25 and MiXCR, retaining productive beta sequences. Each entry is one CDR3 protein sequence, shown with its most common DNA and genes. The V and J calls follow TCRdb's processing rather than the paper's. This sample lists about 1.2 million distinct CDR3 sequences; about 35% were detected once. The ten largest clones represent around 10% of the sample.

The chain employs TRBV7-6 and TRBJ1-2, and TRBD1 matches 7 of the central bases. The receptor was isolated from an adult man with Graves' hyperthyroidism. What was sequenced was peripheral blood or thyroid tissue (not recorded which). In nucleotide form, the sequence is TGTGCCAGCAGCCAAGGGGGCAGCTATGGCTACACCTTC. Its amino acids are CASSQGGSYGYTF. When the CDR3 is completed using the reference TRBV7-6 and TRBJ1-2 genes on either side, the full variable domain is GAGVSQSPRYKVTKRGQDVALRCDPISGHVSLYWYRQALGQGPEFLTYFNYEAQQDKSGLPNDRFSAERPEGSISTLTIQRTEQRDSAMYRCASSQGGSYGYTFGSGTRLTVV.